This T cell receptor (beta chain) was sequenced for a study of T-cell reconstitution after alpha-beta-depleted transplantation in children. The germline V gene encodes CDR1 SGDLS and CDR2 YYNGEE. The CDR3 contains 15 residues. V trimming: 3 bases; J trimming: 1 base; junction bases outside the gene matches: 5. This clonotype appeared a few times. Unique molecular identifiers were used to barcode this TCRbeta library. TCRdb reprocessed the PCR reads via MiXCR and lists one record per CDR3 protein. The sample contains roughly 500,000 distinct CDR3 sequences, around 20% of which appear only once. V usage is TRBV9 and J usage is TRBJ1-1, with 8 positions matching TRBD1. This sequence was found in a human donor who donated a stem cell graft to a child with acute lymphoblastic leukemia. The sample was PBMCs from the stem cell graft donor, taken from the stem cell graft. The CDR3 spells CASSAQGASNTEAFF. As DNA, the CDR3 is TGTGCCAGCAGCGCTCAGGGGGCCTCGAACACTGAAGCTTTCTTT.